This TCR beta chain was captured in a study of T cell responses to AZD1222 COVID-19 vaccine. Only in-frame clones appear in the TCRdb table, and some are missing; sequencing was by immunoSEQ multiplex PCR. The data contain just under 150,000 clones, 88% of them singletons. This clone was detected once. This clonotype originated in an adult who received the MenACWY meningococcal vaccine as a control. The source was peripheral blood, collected 28 days after the second dose of the MenACWY control vaccine.

The CDR3 protein is CATSDSHSYGYGYTF. The CDR3 region has the DNA TGTGCCACCAGTGATTCCCACAGTTATGGATATGGCTACACCTTC. This sequence joins TRBV24-1 and TRBJ1-2; D ambiguous. The V end was cut by 2 bases, the J end by 5 bases, with 14 bases between. The CDR3 extends over 15 amino acids. Per germline, CDR1 KGHDR and CDR2 SFDVKD.